A selection of T cell receptor beta chains follows, all from one sample in a study of neurological immune-mediated disorders. TCRdb redid the calling of the 5' RACE reads with MiXCR, one entry per CDR3 protein. The profile covers roughly 30,000 distinct CDR3 sequences, with 4% to 5.5% appearing a single time and around 23% taken by the ten largest. Sequenced: PBMCs. All receptors come from a man aged 18 to 30 in good health. CDR3s include the opening cysteine and the closing phenylalanine or tryptophan. D genes are given only for firm matches. Where a row states a size, it is once, few, many or the class of an expanded clone; other rows omit it.

size	V	J	D	DNA	CDR3
many	TRBV29-1	TRBJ2-2	-	TGCAGCGCGAATTGGAACACCGGGGAGCTGTTTTTT	CSANWNTGELFF
-	TRBV4-2	TRBJ2-2	TRBD2	TGTGCCAGCAGCCCGCGGGGGGGCAACGGGGAGCTATCTTTT	CASSPRGGNGELSF
many	TRBV15	TRBJ2-3	TRBD2	TGTGCCACCAGCACCCCCAGCGGGGGATTCTCAGATACGCAGTATTTT	CATSTPSGGFSDTQYF
many	TRBV20-1	TRBJ1-2	-	TGCAGTGCTGACGCACAGGGTGACATGAGGTCTGGCTACACCTTC	CSADAQGDMRSGYTF
many	TRBV12-3/TRBV12-4	TRBJ1-3	-	TGTGCCAGCAGTTTACCGGAAAGCTCTGGAAACACCATATATTTT	CASSLPESSGNTIYF
many	TRBV10-2	TRBJ2-5	-	TGCGCCAGCGGGGTCGGCACAGGGCAAGTGACCCAGTACTTC	CASGVGTGQVTQYF
many	TRBV6-6	TRBJ2-3	TRBD2	TGTGCCAGCAGTTATTTGGGACTAGCGGGGGGGCCGTTTAAAACTACAGATACGCAGTATTTT	CASSYLGLAGGPFKTTDTQYF
-	TRBV5-1	TRBJ1-2	TRBD1	TGCGCCAGCAGCTTGGCCGGACAGGGGGCGAGGACCTTC	CASSLAGQGARTF
many	TRBV20-1	TRBJ2-3	TRBD2	TGCAGTGCTAGACGGAGCGGGGGGATCGATACGCAGTATTTT	CSARRSGGIDTQYF
many	TRBV4-1	TRBJ1-4	-	TGCGCCAGCAGCCAAGAAACGGGGCACAGAGAAAAACTGTTTTTT	CASSQETGHREKLFF
many	TRBV30	TRBJ1-1	TRBD1	TGTGCCTGGACCCGGACAGGAGGCACTGAAGCTTTCTTT	CAWTRTGGTEAFF
many	TRBV5-1	TRBJ1-1	-	TGCGCCAGCAGCTTGGTACAGCTCACTGAAGCTTTCTTT	CASSLVQLTEAFF
medium-sized	TRBV7-2	TRBJ1-5	TRBD1	TGTGCCAGCAGCTTAGAGAGGGGGCTAGTGCAGCCCCAGCATTTT	CASSLERGLVQPQHF
many	TRBV7-6	TRBJ1-1	-	TGTGCCAGCAGCTGGGGGGAGGGCACTGAAGCTTTCTTT	CASSWGEGTEAFF
many	TRBV9	TRBJ2-1	-	TGTGCCAGCAGCGTAGGCGGCCGGGGCGGGGCGGGCTACAATGAGCAGTTCTTC	CASSVGGRGGAGYNEQFF
many	TRBV6-1	TRBJ1-2	-	TGTGCCAGCAGCTCCGGGACCACGGCAGGTGGCTACACCTTC	CASSSGTTAGGYTF
-	TRBV20-1	TRBJ2-5	-	TGCAGTGCTCACAGCTACGGAGAAGAGACCCAGTACTTC	CSAHSYGEETQYF
many	TRBV7-8	TRBJ2-1	TRBD2	TGTGCCAGCAGCTTGACTAGCTGGGGGGTAAATGAGCAGTTCTTC	CASSLTSWGVNEQFF
many	TRBV7-2	TRBJ2-7	TRBD2	TGTGCCAGCAGCTTCGGGCGGGGGGTCTACGAGCAGTACTTC	CASSFGRGVYEQYF
many	TRBV4-1	TRBJ1-2	-	TGCGCCAGCAGCCAGGGGGCGTTGAACACCTTC	CASSQGALNTF
many	TRBV5-6	TRBJ1-2	-	TGTGCCAGCACCCGGGGGATGGCAGAGCCGGGTTATGGCTACACCTTC	CASTRGMAEPGYGYTF
many	TRBV6-6	TRBJ2-1	-	TGTGCCAGCAGTATCCCCTACACGGCGGGCAATGAGCAGTTCTTC	CASSIPYTAGNEQFF
many	TRBV20-1	TRBJ1-5	-	TGCAGTGCTAGCCAGGGGCGATTGAGCAATCAGCCCCAGCATTTT	CSASQGRLSNQPQHF
many	TRBV6-2/TRBV6-3	TRBJ1-4	-	TGTGCCAGCAGTTACGGGGAGACAGGATCGAGTGAAAAACTGTTTTTT	CASSYGETGSSEKLFF
many	TRBV12-3/TRBV12-4	TRBJ1-2	TRBD1	TGTGCCAGCAGTTTTGAGGACAGGGCCCATGGCTACACCTTC	CASSFEDRAHGYTF
many	TRBV7-2	TRBJ2-1	-	TGTGCCAGCAGCCCGAGGCAGGAACATGAGCAGTTCTTC	CASSPRQEHEQFF
many	TRBV5-5	TRBJ2-5	TRBD1	TGTGCCAGCAGCTTACAGGGGCAAGAGACCCAGTACTTC	CASSLQGQETQYF
many	TRBV12-3/TRBV12-4	TRBJ1-3	-	TGTGCCAGCAGTGGCAGGGTTGGAAACACCATATATTTT	CASSGRVGNTIYF
many	TRBV5-1	TRBJ1-4	-	TGCGCCAGCAGCTTGCTACATTCGGGCAGGGGAGAAAAACTGTTTTTT	CASSLLHSGRGEKLFF
many	TRBV20-1	TRBJ1-1	-	TGCAGTGCTAGGTGGGGACCCACTGAAGCTTTCTTT	CSARWGPTEAFF
-	TRBV20-1	TRBJ2-5	-	TGCAGTGCTCACCCGGGCCCAACCCAAGAGACCCGGTACTTC	CSAHPGPTQETRYF
-	TRBV18	TRBJ1-1	-	TGTGCCAGCTCACCACTGGCTGATGAAGCTTTCTTT	CASSPLADEAFF
many	TRBV7-2	TRBJ1-2	-	TGTGCCAGCAGCTTAGGCAGGGTGAATGGCTACACCTTC	CASSLGRVNGYTF
many	TRBV7-2	TRBJ1-1	-	TGTGCCAGCAGCTTAGCGGGAACTGAAGCTTTCTTT	CASSLAGTEAFF
many	TRBV10-3	TRBJ2-1	TRBD2	TGTGCCACTGGAGCCGGGACTAGCGGCGGGGGCCCCTACAATGAGCAGTTCTTC	CATGAGTSGGGPYNEQFF
many	TRBV9	TRBJ2-7	-	TGTGCCAGCAGCGTGAGTAGGACCGGCTGGCGGTTGCAGTACTTC	CASSVSRTGWRLQYF
many	TRBV12-3/TRBV12-4	TRBJ2-2	TRBD1	TGTGCCAGCAGTGGGACACCGGGACAGCCCAGATATTGGGAGCTGTTTTTT	CASSGTPGQPRYWELFF
many	TRBV20-1	TRBJ1-1	-	TGCAGTGCTTTAAACCCGGGATGGCAAGCTTTCTTT	CSALNPGWQAFF
few	TRBV19	TRBJ1-1	-	TGTGCCAGTAGTACCCCCCCGGGCAGTGAAGCTTTCTTT	CASSTPPGSEAFF
many	TRBV20-1	TRBJ1-5	-	TGCAGTGCTTCACCGGCGAATCGCAATAGCAATCAGCCCCAGCATTTT	CSASPANRNSNQPQHF
many	TRBV4-2	TRBJ2-2	-	TGTGCCAGCAGCCAAGACAGAAACACCGGGGAGCTGTTTTTT	CASSQDRNTGELFF
many	TRBV6-5	TRBJ2-1	TRBD1	TGTGCCAGCAGCCCAACCCCCCGGGACAGCTACAATGAGCAGTTCTTC	CASSPTPRDSYNEQFF
many	TRBV20-1	TRBJ1-2	-	TGCAGTGCTACGGGGGGCCACAGGGCCGGGAATTATGGCTACACCTTC	CSATGGHRAGNYGYTF
-	TRBV7-3	TRBJ2-3	TRBD1	TGTGCCAGCAGCCAATACGCACAGGGGATCACAGATACGCAGTATTTT	CASSQYAQGITDTQYF
many	TRBV20-1	TRBJ1-1	TRBD1	TGCAGTGCTAGGACAGGGGACACTGAAGCTTTCTTT	CSARTGDTEAFF
many	TRBV5-5	TRBJ1-4	TRBD1	TGTGCCAGCAGCTCGGACGGACAGGGTTTCGGGCTGTTTTTT	CASSSDGQGFGLFF
many	TRBV5-1	TRBJ1-5	-	TGCGCCAGCAGCGCGAGCCCTACAGATAGCAATCAGCCCCAGCATTTT	CASSASPTDSNQPQHF
many	TRBV4-2	TRBJ2-7	-	TGTGCCAGCAGCCAAGGGACGGGGCTCTCCTACGAGCAGTACTTC	CASSQGTGLSYEQYF
many	TRBV5-1	TRBJ1-4	-	TGCGCCAGCAGCTTGGGGGTTCGGACTAATGAAAAACTGTTTTTT	CASSLGVRTNEKLFF
many	TRBV7-9	TRBJ2-1	-	TGTGCCAGCAGCTTAGGACTAGAAGGTTACGATGAGCAGTTCTTC	CASSLGLEGYDEQFF
many	TRBV6-4	TRBJ2-3	-	TGTGCCAGCAGCTCAGGAGATTTGGGTACGCAGTATTTT	CASSSGDLGTQYF
many	TRBV11-2	TRBJ1-2	TRBD1	TGTGCCAGCAGCCATTACAGGGGGCAAAACTATGGCTACACCTTC	CASSHYRGQNYGYTF
many	TRBV4-3	TRBJ2-2	TRBD2	TGCGCCAGCAGCCAGCACGGGGGGGCCGGCACCGGGGAGCTGTTTTTT	CASSQHGGAGTGELFF
many	TRBV7-9	TRBJ2-1	TRBD1	TGTGCCAGCAGCTTGCGGACAGGGGGGTGGAATGAGCAGTTCTTC	CASSLRTGGWNEQFF